The next 5 T cell receptor beta chains were all read from a single sample in a study of vaccination and CD4 T cells after COVID-19. No antigens are known for them. Treatment indicated: approximately 9-day PBMC culture with coronavirus spike peptide pools or control peptides (ViraFEST assay). The Oncomine TCR Beta short-read assay was applied to DNA of cultured CD4+ T cells. TCRdb re-derived calls from the PCR reads in MiXCR, one entry per CDR3 protein. The profile shows about 15,000 distinct CDR3 sequences, 31% of them singletons. Sequenced: cultured CD4+ T cells from blood. Receptors originate from a human donor with COVID-19.

V gene TRBV12-3 or TRBV12-4 combines with J gene TRBJ2-7; 7 bases agree with TRBD2. The V gene end was trimmed by 3 bases and the J gene end by 3 bases; junction bases not matched to a gene: 8. The CDR3 consists of 15 residues. The CDR3 coding sequence is TGTGCCAGCAGTTTTATCGGGGGGACTCTCTACGAGCAGTACTTC. It encodes CASSFIGGTLYEQYF.

This clonotype came up a few times. This chain connects TRBV27 to TRBJ2-1; 9 nucleotides agree with TRBD1. Trimming removed 1 base from V and 1 base from J; junction bases left unmatched: 5. Per the germline V gene, CDR1 is MNHEY and CDR2 is SMNVEV (reference sequence). The CDR3 is 17 amino acids. The CDR3 reads CASSLWSGTGSYNEQFF. CDR3 bases: TGTGCCAGCAGTTTATGGTCCGGGACAGGGTCCTACAATGAGCAGTTCTTC.

A word on this clonotype: At one end the junction does not follow the germline gene, possibly because of a read error. The V call is TRBV20-1, the J call TRBJ1-1; possibly TRBD1 for D (6 bases). The germline gives CDR1 DFQATT, CDR2 SNEGSKA (reference sequence). CDR3 size: 13 residues. The chain's CDR3 is CSGYGQRNSEAFF. In DNA, the CDR3 is TGCAGTGGCTACGGACAGCGGAACTCTGAAGCTTTCTTT.

This chain connects TRBV7-2 to TRBJ1-1, with D unresolved. CDR3 length: 12 residues. The germline V gene has CDR1 SGHTA and CDR2 FQGNSA. The V gene lost 5 bases and the J gene lost 12 bases, with 16 bases spanning the gap. The CDR3 DNA reads TGTGCCAGCAGCCCCCGGGGTCGGGTAACTTTCTTT. Translated, it gives CASSPRGRVTFF.

This chain links TRBV7-2 with TRBJ1-3; D might be TRBD1 (5 bases). The CDR3 extends over 14 amino acids. Germline CDR1 reads SGHTA; CDR2 reads FQGNSA. V lost 4 bases, J lost 5 bases, and 12 bases lay in between. CDR3 coding DNA: TGTGCCAGCAGCTCCCCAGGGACTCGAAACACCATATATTTT. It encodes CASSSPGTRNTIYF.